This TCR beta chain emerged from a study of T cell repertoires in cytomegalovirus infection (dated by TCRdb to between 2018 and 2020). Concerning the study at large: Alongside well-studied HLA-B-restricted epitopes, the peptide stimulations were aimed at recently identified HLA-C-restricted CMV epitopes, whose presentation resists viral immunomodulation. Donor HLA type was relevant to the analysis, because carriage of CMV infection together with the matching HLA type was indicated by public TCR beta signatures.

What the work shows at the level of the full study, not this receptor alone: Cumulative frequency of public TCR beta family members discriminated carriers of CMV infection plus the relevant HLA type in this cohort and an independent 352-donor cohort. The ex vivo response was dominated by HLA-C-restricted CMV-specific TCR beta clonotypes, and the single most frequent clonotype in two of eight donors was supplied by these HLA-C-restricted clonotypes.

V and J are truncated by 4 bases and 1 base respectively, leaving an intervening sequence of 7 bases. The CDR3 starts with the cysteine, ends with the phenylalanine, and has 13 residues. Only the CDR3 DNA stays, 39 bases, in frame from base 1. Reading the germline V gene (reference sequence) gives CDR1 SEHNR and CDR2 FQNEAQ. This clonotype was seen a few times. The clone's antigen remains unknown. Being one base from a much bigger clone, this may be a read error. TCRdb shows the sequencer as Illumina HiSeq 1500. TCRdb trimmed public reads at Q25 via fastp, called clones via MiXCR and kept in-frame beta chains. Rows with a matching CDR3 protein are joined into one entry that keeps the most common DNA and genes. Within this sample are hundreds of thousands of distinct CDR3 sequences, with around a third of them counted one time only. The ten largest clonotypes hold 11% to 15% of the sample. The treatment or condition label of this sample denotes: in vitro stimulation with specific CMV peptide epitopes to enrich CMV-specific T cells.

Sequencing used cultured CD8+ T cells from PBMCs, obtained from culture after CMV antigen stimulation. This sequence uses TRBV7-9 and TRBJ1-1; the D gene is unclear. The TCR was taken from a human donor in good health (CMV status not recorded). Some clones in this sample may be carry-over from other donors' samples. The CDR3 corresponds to CASSSHGNTEAFF. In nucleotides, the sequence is TGTGCCAGCAGCTCACACGGGAACACTGAAGCTTTCTTT.